This record covers a single TCR beta chain. Its antigen specificity is not known. Base qualities are not provided; no much larger clone lies one nucleotide away. High-throughput TCR beta sequencing profiled peripheral blood CD8+ and CD4+ T cells from healthy donors, Susac syndrome patients and multiple sclerosis patients. The healthy donors served as controls matched for age and sex. Bulk CD8+ and CD4+ T cells were purified magnetically by negative isolation, whereas CD8+ TEMRA cells were enriched by FACS. Blood was drawn into EDTA tubes, processed within 24 hours, and PBMCs were isolated by density gradient centrifugation. PBMCs destined for TCR sequencing were cryopreserved in liquid nitrogen and later thawed in a 37 °C water bath. A purity of at least 90% was achieved for sorted or isolated CD4+, CD8+ and CD8+ TEMRA cells. The CDR1 and CDR2 encoded by the germline V gene are SNHLY and FYNNEI. For this chain, trimming is 10 bases at the V end and 3 bases at the J end, and the number of junction bases without a gene match is 12. The cysteine opens and the phenylalanine closes a CDR3 of 15 amino acids. Of the read, only the CDR3 DNA is kept; its 45 bases are in frame from base 1.

This sample was taken from a study of CD8 T cells in Susac syndrome (dated by TCRdb to between 2018 and 2021). With regard to the full study: The study used repertoire sequencing to test whether antigen drove CD8+ T cell activation and differentiation in Susac syndrome. The research as a whole found: The TCR sequencing and HLA analysis was acknowledged to have included a relatively small number of individuals.

RNA was extracted with the RNeasy kit and about 0.5 to 1 ug was reverse transcribed using random hexamers. TCR beta CDR3 regions were amplified with the immunoSEQ multiplex PCR assay covering 54 Vbeta and 13 Jbeta segments. To correct PCR amplification bias, a synthetic template baseline was used for both primer optimization and computational correction. Per the source publication's procedure: Reads were annotated to V, D and J genes per IMGT and analyzed with immunoSEQ Analyzer, keeping only productive sequences. To calculate clonality, Shannon entropy was normalized by log2 of the number of productive unique sequences and then subtracted from one. For each patient and control, public and private clones were evaluated among the 100 most prevalent clones. Susac-specific clones were defined as absent from healthy and MS cohorts, around 1,000 published viral clones and other ImmuneACCESS disease sequences. TCRdb passed the public sequencing reads through fastp at Q25 and MiXCR, retaining productive beta sequences. Rows with a matching CDR3 protein are joined into one entry that keeps the most common DNA and genes. TCRdb's processing, not the study's, gives the V and J calls here. The sample table shows about 130,000 distinct CDR3 sequences, and over 90% are seen once. The biggest ten clones account for more than 0.1% of the sample.

Recombination joined TRBV2 with TRBJ1-5; TRBD1 fits 7 bases in the junction. This TCR was recovered from a human donor in good health. The source material was CD4+ T cells from PBMCs. The CDR3 amino acid sequence is: CATQGEGVPNQPQHF. In nucleotide form, the sequence is TGTGCCACCCAGGGGGAAGGGGTTCCCAATCAGCCCCAGCATTTT.